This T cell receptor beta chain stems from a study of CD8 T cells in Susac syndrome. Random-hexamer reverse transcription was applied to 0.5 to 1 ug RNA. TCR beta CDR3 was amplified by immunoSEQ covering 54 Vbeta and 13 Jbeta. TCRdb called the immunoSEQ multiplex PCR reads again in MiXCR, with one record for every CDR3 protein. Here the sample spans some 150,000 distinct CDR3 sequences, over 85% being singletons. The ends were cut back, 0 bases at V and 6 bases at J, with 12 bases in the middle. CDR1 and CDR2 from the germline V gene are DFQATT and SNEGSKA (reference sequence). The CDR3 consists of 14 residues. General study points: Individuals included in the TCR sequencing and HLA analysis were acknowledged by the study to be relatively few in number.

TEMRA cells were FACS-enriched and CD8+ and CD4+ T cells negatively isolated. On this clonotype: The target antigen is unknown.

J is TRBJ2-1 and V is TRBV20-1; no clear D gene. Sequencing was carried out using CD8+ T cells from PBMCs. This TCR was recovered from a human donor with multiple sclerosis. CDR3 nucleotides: TGCAGTGCTAGAGATCAGAGGACCGGCAATGAGCAGTTCTTC. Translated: CSARDQRTGNEQFF.